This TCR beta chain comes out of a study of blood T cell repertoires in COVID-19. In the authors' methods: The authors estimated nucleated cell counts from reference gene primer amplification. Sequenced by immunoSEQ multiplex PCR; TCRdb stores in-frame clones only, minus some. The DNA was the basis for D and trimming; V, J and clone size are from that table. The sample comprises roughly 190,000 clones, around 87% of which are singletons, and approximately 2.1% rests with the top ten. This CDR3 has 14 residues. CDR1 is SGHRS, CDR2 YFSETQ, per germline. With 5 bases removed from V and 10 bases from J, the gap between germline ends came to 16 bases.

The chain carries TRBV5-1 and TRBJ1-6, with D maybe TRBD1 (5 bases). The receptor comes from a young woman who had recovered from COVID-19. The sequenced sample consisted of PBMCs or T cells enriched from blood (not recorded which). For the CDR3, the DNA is TGCGCCAGCAGAAGCCAGGGAGGTAACTCACCCCTCCACTTT. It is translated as CASRSQGGNSPLHF.